Following are 9 T cell receptor beta chains from one sample sequenced in a study of Ad26.COV2.S vaccination and SARS-CoV-2 variants. Treatment reported: about 20 received Ad26.COV2.S at low or high dose, single or two shots; a few received placebo; per-sample allocation not given. Sampling took place 63 days after the first vaccine or placebo injection. The assay was immunoSEQ multiplex PCR, and TCRdb's table has in-frame clones only and misses some. The sample holds a few hundred thousand clones, 85% to 90% seen once. This material consisted of peripheral blood, taken in a trial of Ad26.COV2.S vaccine versus placebo. These receptor sequences come from a person aged 18 to 65 who received the Ad26.COV2.S COVID-19 vaccine or a placebo.

The V call is TRBV5-5, the J call TRBJ2-1; D is undetermined. Germline-derived CDR1 and CDR2 are SGHKS and YYEKEE (reference sequence). Trimming left V 0 bases short and J 4 bases short, with 5 bases between. This CDR3 spans 13 amino acids. CDR3 loop: CASSLGTYNEQFF. CDR3 coding DNA: TGTGCCAGCAGCTTGGGGACGTACAATGAGCAGTTCTTC.

This clone was counted a few times. This chain links TRBV11-2 with TRBJ2-1, with D tentatively TRBD1 or TRBD2 (5 bases each). V dropped 7 bases and J dropped 8 bases, with 21 bases sitting between them. CDR1 and CDR2 from the germline V gene are SGHAT and FQNNGV. The CDR3 sequence is 15 residues long. CDR3: CASTSLEGQFDEQFF. The DNA for the CDR3 is TGTGCCAGCACCTCCTTAGAGGGGCAGTTCGATGAGCAGTTCTTC.

V usage is TRBV19 and J usage is TRBJ2-7, with 7 bases fitting TRBD2. The length of the CDR3 is 14 residues. Germline V gives CDR1 LNHDA, CDR2 SQIVND (reference sequence). The J segment lost 0 bases and the V segment lost 2 bases, leaving 1 base of the junction unmatched. CDR3 sequence (DNA): TGTGCCAGTAGTATAAGCGGGAACTCCTACGAGCAGTACGTC. Protein: CASSISGNSYEQYV.

The chain uses TRBV5-4 and TRBJ2-3; 12 bases line up with TRBD2. The CDR3 loop spans 18 amino acids. Per germline, CDR1 SGHNT and CDR2 YYREEE (reference sequence). With V trimmed by 4 bases and J by 2 bases, 11 bases remained unmatched. CDR3 DNA sequence: TGTGCCAGCAGCGGACGGACTAGCGGGAACCTTCCCACAGATACGCAGTATTTT. Protein product: CASSGRTSGNLPTDTQYF.

The chain joins TRBV25-1 to TRBJ2-1; no clear D. The CDR3 has 14 amino acids. Between the trimmed V and J ends, which lost 4 bases and 7 bases, there was a span of 14 bases. The V gene's germline CDR1 is MGHDK and CDR2 SYGVNS. In DNA form, the CDR3 reads TGTGCCAGCAGTGCGCTTGTCGTTGGAAATGAGCAGTTCTTC. It specifies CASSALVVGNEQFF.

V and J are TRBV6-2 or TRBV6-3 and TRBJ1-2, with D perhaps matching TRBD1 (6 bases). There are 18 residues in the CDR3. The V gene's germline CDR1 is MNHEY and CDR2 SVGEGT. Trimming removed 2 bases from V and 5 bases from J, with 24 bases in between. CDR3: CASSYPIVGGRSGYGYTF. Here the CDR3 DNA reads TGTGCCAGCAGTTACCCAATTGTAGGGGGACGGAGCGGGTATGGCTACACCTTC.

V usage is TRBV4-1 and J usage is TRBJ1-5; D remains ambiguous. From germline, CDR1 is MGHRA and CDR2 YSYEKL. The CDR3 contains 14 residues. V was pared by 3 bases and J by 1 base, with 7 bases between. CDR3 nucleotide sequence: TGCGCCAGCAGCCAGACGGACAGCAATCAGCCCCAGCATTTT. Translating gives CASSQTDSNQPQHF.

The chain combines TRBV11-2 with TRBJ1-1, with no clear D. Germline assignment: CDR1 SGHAT and CDR2 FQNNGV. This CDR3 spans 15 amino acids. The V gene lost 2 bases and the J gene lost 2 bases, with 12 bases spanning the gap. CDR3 protein: CASSLMRSVNTEAFF. The CDR3 DNA sequence: TGTGCCAGCAGCTTAATGCGTTCAGTAAACACTGAAGCTTTCTTT.

CDR3 region: CASSAAPGQGAHEQYF. CDR3 nucleotide sequence: TGTGCCAGCAGTGCCGCTCCGGGACAGGGGGCCCACGAGCAGTACTTC. This sequence joins TRBV25-1 and TRBJ2-7, with 12 bases matching TRBD1. V was pared by 4 bases and J by 5 bases, with 9 bases of the junction left unmatched. The CDR3 is 16 amino acids. The germline gives CDR1 MGHDK, CDR2 SYGVNS.